This TCR beta chain was identified in a study of T cell responses to AZD1222 COVID-19 vaccine. Overall study findings and caveats: There were vaccine-associated CD4 TCRs across spike, dominant at 160-218 and 743-854.

Libraries were prepared by immunoSEQ multiplex PCR; TCRdb keeps only in-frame clonotypes and omits some of them. In the table there are 150,000 or so clones, roughly nine tenths of which are singletons. About this clone: Its target is not known.

The germline V gene encodes CDR1 SGHTA and CDR2 FQGNSA. This CDR3 has 18 residues. V dropped 3 bases and J dropped 0; count of bases not matched to a gene: 9. The V and J genes are TRBV7-2 and TRBJ2-7; the match to TRBD1 covers 12 bases. The receptor was isolated from an adult in good health. Sequenced here: peripheral blood, sampled on day 0 of AZD1222 vaccination. Written as DNA, the CDR3 is TGTGCCAGCAGCTTCGGGACAGGGGGCCCGGGGTCCTCCTACGAGCAGTACTTC. Its protein is CASSFGTGGPGSSYEQYF.